This is a list of T cell receptor beta chains from one sample in a study of T cell responses to AZD1222 COVID-19 vaccine. Produced via immunoSEQ multiplex PCR; TCRdb's table is partial and in-frame only. Counted here are about 97,000 clones, about 89% occurring once; the ten biggest clones make up around 9.6%. Sequenced material: peripheral blood, taken 28 days after the second AZD1222 dose. These receptors were obtained from an adult who received the AZD1222 COVID-19 vaccine. CDR3s leave out the opening cysteine and the closing phenylalanine or tryptophan. D genes are given only for firm matches.

CDR3 protein	D gene	V gene
ASSLWGNGYEQY	NA	TRBV28
ASSLVVGTETYEQY	NA	TRBV5-1
ASSPHGTSETYNEQF	TRBD2	TRBV27
ASSLLGLKSDSNQPQH	NA	TRBV28
ASSMSGTSGVYEQY	TRBD2	TRBV7-9
ASSSGHFRGAF	NA	TRBV19
ASRLDPVSGNTIY	NA	TRBV6-5
ASSYGTEPPLH	TRBD1	TRBV3-1/TRBV3-2
ASSSGGRGSSYEQY	NA	TRBV5-4
ASSRRSGAEAF	NA	TRBV3-1/TRBV3-2
ASSGFQGARVGYT	TRBD1	TRBV9
ASSDHSYGYT	NA	TRBV2
ASRPAPSGELF	NA	TRBV5-1
SGGQGAWNNEQF	TRBD1	TRBV29-1
ASSRDYLSYNEQF	TRBD2	TRBV11-2
ASSLARVGEIDYEQY	NA	TRBV7-9
ASTRQGTRGTGELF	TRBD1	TRBV19
ASSPGQGFDEKLF	NA	TRBV7-8